Following are 15 T cell receptor beta chains from one sample sequenced in a study of blood T cell repertoires in COVID-19. Measured with immunoSEQ multiplex PCR; TCRdb has only the in-frame clones, and not every one. The sample lists 150,000 to 200,000 clones; approximately 90% were seen once. Sequenced: peripheral blood. The receptors were sampled from a man between 65 and 85 years old with active or convalescent COVID-19.

This chain connects TRBV19 to TRBJ1-6, with 8 bases matching TRBD1. The ends lost 5 bases at V and 9 bases at J; junction bases unmatched: 9. Germline lookup yields CDR1 LNHDA and CDR2 SQIVND (reference sequence). The CDR3 loop spans 15 amino acids. The CDR3 region has the DNA TGTGCCAGTAGTCAAGAGGACAGGGTACGTTCACCCCTCCACTTT. As protein: CASSQEDRVRSPLHF. The entire variable domain, with the rest obtained from reference TRBV19 and TRBJ1-6, is as follows: DGGITQSPKYLFRKEGQNVTLSCEQNLNHDAMYWYRQDPGQGLRLIYYSQIVNDFQKGDIAEGYSVSREKKESFPLTVTSAQKNPTAFYLCASSQEDRVRSPLHFGNGTRLTVT.

This chain connects TRBV27 to TRBJ1-3, with no clear D. This CDR3 is built from 13 residues. Trimming removed 4 bases from V and 3 bases from J, with 7 bases in between. The germline V gene has CDR1 MNHEY and CDR2 SMNVEV (reference sequence). The CDR3 DNA is TGTGCCAGCAGTTCAGTTTATGGAAACACCATATATTTT. Translating it yields CASSSVYGNTIYF.

The chain joins TRBV29-1 to TRBJ1-2; no clear D. CDR3 size: 12 residues. V lost 6 bases, J lost 0 bases, and 8 bases lay in between. Germline V gene data show CDR1 as SQVTM and CDR2 as ANQGSEA. The CDR3 region has the DNA TGCAGCGTCATGGACTCTAACTATGGCTACACCTTC. Its protein product is CSVMDSNYGYTF.

The chain combines TRBV29-1 with TRBJ2-5, with 9 bases matching TRBD1. The germline V gene encodes CDR1 SQVTM and CDR2 ANQGSEA. This CDR3 contains 13 residues. The V and J ends lost 7 bases and 3 bases, in that order; junction bases with no gene match: 6. The CDR3 DNA reads TGCAGCGACCGGACAGGGGCTGAAGAGACCCAGTACTTC. Encoded protein: CSDRTGAEETQYF. Based on the CDR3 plus reference TRBV29-1 and TRBJ2-5, the full variable domain is SAVISQKPSRDICQRGTSLTIQCQVDSQVTMMFWYRQQPGQSLTLIATANQGSEATYESGFVIDKFPISRPNLTFSTLTVSNMSPEDSSIYLCSDRTGAEETQYFGPGTRLLVL.

The rearrangement joins TRBV27 to TRBJ2-7; 7 bases are a match to TRBD1. Germline-derived CDR1 and CDR2 are MNHEY and SMNVEV (reference sequence). V trimming: 5 bases; J trimming: 3 bases; junction bases outside the gene matches: 10. The CDR3 consists of 15 residues. This CDR3 reads CASSPSTGWDYEQYF. The CDR3 region has the DNA TGTGCCAGCAGTCCGTCGACAGGGTGGGACTACGAGCAGTACTTC.

This clone was observed a single time. The chain is built from TRBV4-3 and TRBJ2-7; tentatively, D is TRBD2 (5 bases). V was clipped by 0 bases and J by 3 bases, with 12 bases between them. CDR3 length: 15 residues. Per germline, CDR1 LGHNA and CDR2 YSLEER. In DNA form, the CDR3 reads TGCGCCAGCAGCCAAGAGTTCCGGAGCGGCTACGAGCAGTACTTC. Its protein is CASSQEFRSGYEQYF.

This sequence joins TRBV28 and TRBJ2-3, with TRBD1 identical over 7 bases. The V gene's germline CDR1 is MDHEN and CDR2 SYDVKM. This CDR3 contains 15 residues. With 5 bases clipped from V and 0 bases from J, the junction kept 5 bases outside the gene matches. The CDR3 protein is CASSRTGQSTDTQYF. In DNA form, the CDR3 reads TGTGCCAGCAGTAGGACAGGACAGAGCACAGATACGCAGTATTTT.

CDR3 amino acids: CASSSTSLVRETQYF. For the CDR3, the DNA is TGTGCCAGCAGCTCCACCTCACTAGTCCGAGAGACCCAGTACTTC. This rearrangement joins TRBV11-2 to TRBJ2-5; possible D gene TRBD2, 5 bases. The length of the CDR3 is 15 residues. V gave up 4 bases and J gave up 4 bases, with 16 bases separating them. The germline gives CDR1 SGHAT, CDR2 FQNNGV.

The chain links TRBV6-4 to TRBJ2-2; 8 positions agree with TRBD1. Germline lookup yields CDR1 MRHNA and CDR2 SNTAGT. The V segment lost 10 bases and the J segment 7 bases; nucleotides outside the gene matches: 11. The CDR3 spans 14 residues. CDR3 region: CATVPQGASGELFF. The DNA for the CDR3 is TGTGCCACGGTACCCCAGGGGGCGAGCGGGGAGCTGTTTTTT.

The chain combines TRBV6-5 with TRBJ2-5, with 10 bases lining up with TRBD1. Germline trimming cut 2 bases from V and 3 bases from J; bases unmatched to any gene: 6. Germline loops: CDR1 MNHEY, CDR2 SVGAGI. CDR3 length equals 16 residues. CDR3 nucleotides: TGTGCCAGCAGTTACCTACCGGGACAGGGGAAAGAGACCCAGTACTTC. Amino acids: CASSYLPGQGKETQYF.

This rearrangement joins TRBV20-1 to TRBJ1-2; D not resolved. The CDR3 consists of 11 residues. Germline-derived CDR1 and CDR2 are DFQATT and SNEGSKA (reference sequence). V was clipped by 3 bases and J by 6 bases, with 8 bases between them. For the CDR3, the DNA is TGCAGTGCTAGGCCGGGTGATGGCTACACCTTC. Encoded protein: CSARPGDGYTF.

CDR3 region: CASSLIGGSNQPQHF. The CDR3 DNA sequence: TGTGCCAGCAGTTTGATCGGAGGGAGCAATCAGCCCCAGCATTTT. V is TRBV28 and J is TRBJ1-5, with unresolved D. Between the trimmed V and J ends, which lost 3 bases and 1 base, there was a span of 10 bases. CDR1 is MDHEN, CDR2 SYDVKM, per germline. The CDR3 runs 15 residues.

Only a few counts were recorded for this clone. The chain employs TRBV11-2 and TRBJ1-1; 9 bases line up with TRBD1. V lost 1 base and J lost 5; bases outside the gene matches: 2. Germline CDR1 SGHAT, CDR2 FQNNGV. CDR3 length: 14 residues. The CDR3: CASSLGTGETEAFF. CDR3 sequence (DNA): TGTGCCAGCAGCTTAGGGACAGGGGAGACTGAAGCTTTCTTT. The full variable domain, in which reference TRBV11-2 and TRBJ1-1 provide the parts outside the CDR3, is EAGVAQSPRYKIIEKRQSVAFWCNPISGHATLYWYQQILGQGPKLLIQFQNNGVVDDSQLPKDRFSAERLKGVDSTLKIQPAKLEDSAVYLCASSLGTGETEAFFGQGTRLTVV.

The chain has TRBV28 and TRBJ2-7, with TRBD2 matching over 8 bases. In germline, CDR1 is MDHEN, CDR2 SYDVKM. The ends lost 6 bases at V and 6 bases at J; junction bases unmatched: 4. This CDR3 has 12 amino acids. Here the CDR3 DNA reads TGTGCCAGCAGCCTCCGGGGGGGCGAGCAGTACTTC. Translation: CASSLRGGEQYF. Full variable domain (rest looked up from reference TRBV28 and TRBJ2-7): DVKVTQSSRYLVKRTGEKVFLECVQDMDHENMFWYRQDPGLGLRLIYFSYDVKMKEKGDIPEGYSVSREKKERFSLILESASTNQTSMYLCASSLRGGEQYFGPGTRLTVT.

The chain joins TRBV19 to TRBJ1-1; TRBD1 matches 10 bases. This CDR3 has 17 amino acids. V was clipped by 5 bases and J by 11 bases; unmatched bases: 20. CDR1 is LNHDA, CDR2 SQIVND, per germline (reference sequence). The CDR3 DNA is TGTGCCAGTAGTCCTCCCTGGGGCCGGGACAGGGGACTTGGGGCTTTCTTT. Amino acids: CASSPPWGRDRGLGAFF. Variable domain in full (rest from reference TRBV19 and TRBJ1-1): DGGITQSPKYLFRKEGQNVTLSCEQNLNHDAMYWYRQDPGQGLRLIYYSQIVNDFQKGDIAEGYSVSREKKESFPLTVTSAQKNPTAFYLCASSPPWGRDRGLGAFFGQGTRLTVV.